The 18 T cell receptor beta chains in this list originate from one sample, sequenced in a study of cytomegalovirus exposure and HLA in healthy donors. The PCR was carried out with 60 Vbeta primers and 13 Jbeta primers. Only in-frame clones appear in the TCRdb table, and some are missing; sequencing was by immunoSEQ multiplex PCR. The repertoire holds 100,000 to 120,000 clones, with about three quarters as singletons. Material for sequencing was PBMCs. Receptors were obtained from a woman in her thirties in good health and CMV-seronegative.

The rearrangement joins TRBV7-2 to TRBJ1-5, with 9 bases matching TRBD1. V gave up 5 bases and J gave up 2 bases; unmatched junction bases: 4. Germline assignment: CDR1 SGHTA and CDR2 FQGNSA. The CDR3 extends over 15 amino acids. CDR3 loop: CASSRTGGGNQPQHF. In DNA form, the CDR3 reads TGTGCCAGCAGCCGAACAGGGGGCGGCAATCAGCCCCAGCATTTT.

The chain employs TRBV27 and TRBJ2-7; D not resolved. The CDR3 runs to 14 residues. Looked up from germline, CDR1 is MNHEY and CDR2 is SMNVEV (reference sequence). V shed 0 bases and J shed 7 bases, with 13 bases lying between them. CDR3 residues: CASSLSHRFQEQYF. The CDR3 DNA reads TGTGCCAGCAGTTTATCTCACCGGTTCCAAGAGCAGTACTTC.

This clone was detected only once. The gene calls are TRBV10-1 and TRBJ2-5; the D is unclear. The CDR3 contains 15 residues. Germline V gene sequence: CDR1 WNHNN, CDR2 SYGVQD (reference sequence). The germline V and J ends were trimmed by 3 bases and 2 bases, with 13 bases remaining between them. Here the CDR3 DNA reads TGCGCCAGCAGTGATCTCGTGCTACTGCAAGAGACCCAGTACTTC. Its protein is CASSDLVLLQETQYF.

In DNA form, the CDR3 reads TGTGCCAGCAGCGTAGGCCTAGACTCCTACGAGCAGTACTTC. Its protein product is CASSVGLDSYEQYF. J is TRBJ2-7 and V is TRBV9; D is undetermined. This CDR3 has 14 residues. With 0 bases removed from V and 0 bases from J, the gap between germline ends came to 7 bases. The germline V gene has CDR1 SGDLS and CDR2 YYNGEE.

The chain uses TRBV9 and TRBJ1-4, with 9 bases identical to TRBD1. This CDR3 contains 15 residues. The junction had 9 bases not matched to a gene; V was cut back by 4 bases and J by 8 bases. Germline CDR1 reads SGDLS; CDR2 reads YYNGEE. The CDR3 bases are TGTGCCAGCAGCCAAGGGACAGGGCTGTCGGAAAAACTGTTTTTT. This encodes CASSQGTGLSEKLFF.

CDR3 protein: CAWSSTSGFTGELFF. CDR3 coding DNA: TGTGCCTGGAGTTCGACTAGCGGGTTCACCGGGGAGCTGTTTTTT. The chain links TRBV30 to TRBJ2-2; 10 bases line up with TRBD2. The V gene end was trimmed by 2 bases and the J gene end by 4 bases; junction bases not matched to a gene: 4. Germline CDR1 and CDR2: GTSNPN and SVGIG (reference sequence). CDR3 size: 15 residues.

J is TRBJ1-1 and V is TRBV28; TRBD1 aligns across 8 bases. Per germline, CDR1 MDHEN and CDR2 SYDVKM. Germline trimming cut 1 base from V and 3 bases from J; bases unmatched to any gene: 10. The CDR3 contains 17 residues. CDR3 in amino acids: CASSLYLKQGEDTEAFF. The CDR3 DNA reads TGTGCCAGCAGTTTATACCTAAAACAGGGGGAGGACACTGAAGCTTTCTTT. The full variable domain, rest sourced from reference TRBV28 and TRBJ1-1, is DVKVTQSSRYLVKRTGEKVFLECVQDMDHENMFWYRQDPGLGLRLIYFSYDVKMKEKGDIPEGYSVSREKKERFSLILESASTNQTSMYLCASSLYLKQGEDTEAFFGQGTRLTVV.

V is TRBV7-6 and J is TRBJ1-1; 7 bases line up with TRBD1. V lost 5 bases to trimming and J lost 1 base; unmatched junction nucleotides: 7. The CDR3 totals 15 residues. The V gene's germline CDR1 is SGHVS and CDR2 FNYEAQ. The CDR3 loop reads CASSQTGDRNTEAFF. For the CDR3, the DNA is TGTGCCAGCAGCCAAACAGGGGACAGGAACACTGAAGCTTTCTTT.

This chain connects TRBV7-2 to TRBJ1-1; 7 bases agree with TRBD1. The CDR3 length is 14 residues. CDR1 is SGHTA and CDR2 is FQGNSA in the germline V gene. Germline trimming cut 5 bases from V and 4 bases from J; bases unmatched to any gene: 7. In nucleotides, the CDR3 is TGTGCCAGCAGCCTACCCACAGGGGCCACTGAAGCTTTCTTT. It yields the protein CASSLPTGATEAFF.

With regard to this clone: The germline gene is not matched at one end of the junction; a read error may be the cause. For the CDR3, the DNA is TGTGCCAGCACCGCGTTGGGGCAGGGATCATTGCCCCAAAACTTC. Translation: CASTALGQGSLPQNF. The rearrangement joins TRBV6-6 to TRBJ2-5; maybe TRBD1 (5 bases). The CDR3 sequence is 15 residues long. Per the germline V gene, CDR1 is MNHNY and CDR2 is SVGAGI (reference sequence).

The rearrangement uses TRBV30 and TRBJ1-2; 7 bases fit TRBD1. The CDR3 has 12 residues. CDR1 is GTSNPN and CDR2 is SVGIG in the germline V gene (reference sequence). The junction had 6 bases not matched to a gene; V was cut back by 7 bases and J by 4 bases. CDR3 nucleotide sequence: TGTGCCTTAACAGGGGTAAGCTATGGCTACACCTTC. Translation: CALTGVSYGYTF.

This clone was seen a few times. The V and J genes are TRBV5-6 and TRBJ2-7, with D perhaps matching TRBD2 (6 bases). The V gene's germline CDR1 is SGHDT and CDR2 YYEEEE. V was clipped by 4 bases and J by 4 bases, with 9 bases between them. The CDR3 covers 12 residues. DNA of the CDR3: TGTGCCAGCAGCCTGGAGGGGTACGAGCAGTACTTC. Translated: CASSLEGYEQYF.

The table lists this clone with a count of one. Germline and junction disagree at one end, which may indicate a read error. The chain combines TRBV11-2 with TRBJ2-1, with D possibly TRBD2 on 5 matching bases. Germline-derived CDR1 and CDR2 are SGHAT and FQNNGV. The length of the CDR3 is 17 residues. As DNA, the CDR3 is TGTGCCAGCAGCCTAGACCAGCGGAGATTCTCCTACAATGAGCAGTTCTTC. Encoded protein: CASSLDQRRFSYNEQFF.

The CDR3 bases are TGTGCCAGCAGCCCGGGGGACCTAAATAATTCACCCCTCCACTTT. Amino acids: CASSPGDLNNSPLHF. This chain joins TRBV9 and TRBJ1-6, with D possibly matching TRBD1 (5 bases). This CDR3 comprises 15 residues. Germline V gene lookup returns CDR1 SGDLS and CDR2 YYNGEE. The V gene lost 4 bases and the J gene lost 5 bases, with 13 bases spanning the gap.

The chain links TRBV5-4 to TRBJ1-1; 7 bases are shared with TRBD1. V was clipped by 4 bases and J by 5 bases; unmatched bases: 11. This CDR3 region has 15 residues. CDR1 and CDR2 from the germline V gene are SGHNT and YYREEE (reference sequence). The DNA for the CDR3 is TGTGCCAGCAGCCCCCTACAGGGGATCAATACTGAAGCTTTCTTT. It translates to CASSPLQGINTEAFF. The full variable domain, completed using reference TRBV5-4 and TRBJ1-1, is ETGVTQSPTHLIKTRGQQVTLRCSSQSGHNTVSWYQQALGQGPQFIFQYYREEENGRGNFPPRFSGLQFPNYSSELNVNALELDDSALYLCASSPLQGINTEAFFGQGTRLTVV.

The chain links TRBV29-1 to TRBJ2-7, with 7 positions matching TRBD1. The germline gives CDR1 SQVTM, CDR2 ANQGSEA. V shed 3 bases and J 2 bases; nucleotides not matched to a gene: 1. CDR3 length equals 12 residues. CDR3 sequence: CSVEQGAYEQYF. The DNA for the CDR3 is TGCAGCGTTGAGCAGGGGGCCTACGAGCAGTACTTC.

The J gene is TRBJ2-7, the V gene TRBV19; D might be TRBD1 (7 bases). V was shortened by 5 bases and J by 4 bases, with 15 bases between the two germline ends. There are 14 residues in the CDR3. Germline V gene lookup returns CDR1 LNHDA and CDR2 SQIVND (reference sequence). Written as DNA, the CDR3 is TGTGCCAGTAGTCGACAGGGAGGCCGATACGAGCAGTACTTC. Translated, it gives CASSRQGGRYEQYF.

The J gene is TRBJ1-1, the V gene TRBV30; D is unresolved. CDR1 GTSNPN and CDR2 SVGIG come from the germline V gene (reference sequence). V gave up 1 base and J gave up 4 bases, with 10 bases separating them. The CDR3 is made up of 13 amino acids. The CDR3 DNA reads TGTGCCTGGAGTGGAATGCAGGCCACTGAAGCTTTCTTT. Its protein product is CAWSGMQATEAFF.